This T cell receptor beta chain is drawn from a study of CD8 T cells in Susac syndrome. Negative isolation was used for CD8+ and CD4+ T cells, and FACS enrichment was applied to TEMRA cells. Trimming took off 9 bases at V and 6 bases at J, with 17 bases between the two ends. This CDR3 spans 13 amino acids. Germline V CDR1 and CDR2: SGHTA, FQGNSA. Random hexamers served to reverse transcribe roughly 0.45 to 1 ug RNA. Multiplex PCR with immunoSEQ amplified the TCR beta CDR3 across 54 Vbeta and 13 Jbeta. A single record per CDR3 protein comes from TCRdb applying MiXCR to the immunoSEQ multiplex PCR reads. Of tens of thousands of distinct CDR3 sequences listed, around 94% are singletons.

The sample consisted of CD4+ T cells from PBMCs. V and J are TRBV7-2 and TRBJ1-2; D is unresolved. This receptor was identified in a human donor with Susac syndrome. The CDR3 nucleotides are TGTGCCAGTACCTCGCAAGGGTTCCATGGCTACACCTTC. This codes for CASTSQGFHGYTF.